The entry below gives a single TCR beta chain sequence along with its context. Germline V gene lookup returns CDR1 SGHVS and CDR2 FQNEAQ. CDR3 size: 17 residues. V lost 5 bases and J lost 0, with 17 bases in between. Method: immunoSEQ multiplex PCR; TCRdb's copy keeps in-frame clones and lacks some. The table includes about 66,000 clones, over 75% detected once. The data were taken from a study of technical replicates of blood from a few donors. V usage is TRBV7-8 and J usage is TRBJ2-1; D is possibly TRBD2 (5 bases). The specimen was PBMCs. This TCR was sampled from a human donor in good health. Some clones in this sample may be carry-over from other donors' samples. CDR3 protein: CASSPGRLTSSYNEQFF. CDR3 nucleotides: TGTGCCAGCAGCCCGGGGAGACTGACGAGCTCCTACAATGAGCAGTTCTTC.